This T cell receptor (beta chain) was recovered during a study of identical twins. This CDR3 has 14 amino acids. Germline values: CDR1 MNHEY, CDR2 SVGAGI. Trimming removed 2 bases from V and 7 bases from J, with 11 bases in between. Study results and limitations: A partial confounding effect on zero-insertion analyses could come from invariant MAIT and iNKT cells. Excess sharing by twins proved weaker in beta out-of-frame sequences. With abundant cord blood beta clonotypes, insertions were fewer; memory repertoires showed no such pattern. Within twin pairs, the out-of-frame alpha sequences they shared showed excess low generation probability.

Of note for this clonotype: What it recognizes is unknown.

TCRdb reanalysed the 5' RACE reads using MiXCR and keeps one entry per CDR3 protein. This repertoire shows 690,000 or so distinct CDR3 sequences, 8.6% found once; its top ten account for 0.75% to 1%. In addition, the sample was reused for a study of yellow fever vaccine responses in identical twins.

The gene calls are TRBV6-5 and TRBJ1-4; the D is unclear. The source is a woman aged 18-30 years in good health. Sequencing was performed on PBMCs. Written as DNA, the CDR3 is TGTGCCAGCAGTTACGAGGGAATCGGTGAAAAACTGTTTTTT. The encoded protein is CASSYEGIGEKLFF.